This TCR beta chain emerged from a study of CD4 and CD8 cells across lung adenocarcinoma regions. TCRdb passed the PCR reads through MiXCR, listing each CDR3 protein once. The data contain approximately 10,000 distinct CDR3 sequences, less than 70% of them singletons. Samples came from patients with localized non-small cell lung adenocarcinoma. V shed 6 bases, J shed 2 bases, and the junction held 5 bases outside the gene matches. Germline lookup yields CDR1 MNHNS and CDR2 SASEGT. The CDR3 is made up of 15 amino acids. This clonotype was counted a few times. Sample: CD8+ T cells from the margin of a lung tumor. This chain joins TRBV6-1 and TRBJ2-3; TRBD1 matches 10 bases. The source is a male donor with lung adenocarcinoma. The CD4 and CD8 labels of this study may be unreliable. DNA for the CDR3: TGTGCCAGCAGGCAGACAGGGGGCTCCACAGATACGCAGTATTTT. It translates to CASRQTGGSTDTQYF.